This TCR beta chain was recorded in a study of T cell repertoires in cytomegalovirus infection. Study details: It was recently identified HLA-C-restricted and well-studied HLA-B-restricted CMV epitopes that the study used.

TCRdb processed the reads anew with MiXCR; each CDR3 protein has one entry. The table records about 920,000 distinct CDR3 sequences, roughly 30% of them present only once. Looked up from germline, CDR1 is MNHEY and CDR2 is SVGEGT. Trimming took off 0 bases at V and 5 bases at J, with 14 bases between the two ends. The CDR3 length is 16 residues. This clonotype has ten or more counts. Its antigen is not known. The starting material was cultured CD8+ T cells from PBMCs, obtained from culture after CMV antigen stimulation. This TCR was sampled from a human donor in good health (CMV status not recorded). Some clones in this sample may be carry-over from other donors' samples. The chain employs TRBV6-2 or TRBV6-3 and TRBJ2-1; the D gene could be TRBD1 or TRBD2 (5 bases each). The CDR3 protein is CASSYSSSRAHNEQFF. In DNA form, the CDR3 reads TGTGCCAGCAGTTACTCGTCTAGCAGGGCACACAATGAGCAGTTCTTC.